There are a few counts of the clone carrying this TCR beta chain. In building TCR beta libraries, iRepertoire HTBI primers were used together with Arm-PCR of CDR3 regions. TCRdb reanalysed the multiplex PCR reads using MiXCR and keeps one entry per CDR3 protein. The sample shows about 440,000 distinct CDR3 sequences, just under 15% of them seen only once. The sample belongs to a study of regulatory T cells in long-lasting Graves disease. Study information: New Graves' disease cases had less than 3 months of antithyroid drugs.

Regarding time point: newly diagnosed GD, antithyroid drugs for less than 3 months. PBMC RNA served as the TCR library source. This CDR3 has 13 residues. Germline V gives CDR1 GTSNPN, CDR2 SVGIG (reference sequence). The germline V and J ends were trimmed by 7 bases and 1 base, with 13 bases remaining between them. The data also belong to a second study, concerning T cells in Graves' hyperthyroidism and ophthalmopathy.

The rearrangement joins TRBV30 to TRBJ1-2; D call uncertain. Sample: peripheral blood mononuclear cells (PBMCs), taken at new diagnosis, from a patient treated with antithyroid drugs. This sequence originates from a woman aged 25 to 39 with Graves disease. CDR3 protein: CAYQPRDNYGYTF. DNA for the CDR3: TGTGCCTACCAGCCAAGGGATAACTATGGCTACACCTTC.